These 6 T cell receptor beta chains share one sample of origin, sequenced in a study of blood T cell repertoires in COVID-19. The protocol was immunoSEQ multiplex PCR, while the TCRdb copy is restricted to in-frame clones and leaves out a portion. The sample records 150,000 or so clones, roughly 88% being singletons. The material sequenced was peripheral blood. The receptor set was obtained from a woman in her fifties or sixties with acute or convalescent COVID-19.

The V gene is TRBV7-8, the J gene TRBJ1-4; D may be TRBD1 (5 bases). V was trimmed by 2 bases and J by 4 bases, leaving 11 bases between them. Germline values: CDR1 SGHVS, CDR2 FQNEAQ. CDR3 size: 15 residues. CDR3 nucleotides: TGTGCCAGCAGCTTATTCACAGGTTTTAATGAAAAACTGTTTTTT. It is translated as CASSLFTGFNEKLFF.

This sequence joins TRBV19 and TRBJ2-3; D perhaps matches TRBD2 (6 bases). CDR3 length: 15 residues. V gave up 4 bases and J gave up 3 bases, with 14 bases separating them. Germline-derived CDR1 and CDR2 are LNHDA and SQIVND (reference sequence). The CDR3 nucleotides read TGTGCCAGTAGTAATCGGGGGAAGGGGACAGATACGCAGTATTTT. Its translation: CASSNRGKGTDTQYF. Full variable domain (remainder filled in from reference TRBV19 and TRBJ2-3): DGGITQSPKYLFRKEGQNVTLSCEQNLNHDAMYWYRQDPGQGLRLIYYSQIVNDFQKGDIAEGYSVSREKKESFPLTVTSAQKNPTAFYLCASSNRGKGTDTQYFGPGTRLTVL.

The rearrangement uses TRBV6-2 or TRBV6-3 and TRBJ1-2; 12 bases are shared with TRBD1. Trimming removed 5 bases from V and 2 bases from J; junction bases left unmatched: 6. The CDR3 length is 16 residues. Germline-derived CDR1 and CDR2 are MNHEY and SVGEGT. The CDR3 here is CASSHAGTGGNYGYTF. CDR3 sequence (DNA): TGTGCCAGCAGTCACGCCGGGACAGGGGGCAACTATGGCTACACCTTC.

The chain has TRBV2 and TRBJ1-4; weak D call: TRBD1 (6 bases). This CDR3 is 14 amino acids long. With 7 bases removed from V and 0 bases from J, the gap between germline ends came to 9 bases. Per the germline V gene, CDR1 is SNHLY and CDR2 is FYNNEI. CDR3 sequence: CASIQGTTNEKLFF. The CDR3 DNA reads TGTGCCAGCATACAGGGTACAACTAATGAAAAACTGTTTTTT.

The gene calls are TRBV5-1 and TRBJ1-3; D ambiguous. The germline V gene has CDR1 SGHRS and CDR2 YFSETQ. V was clipped by 0 bases and J by 0 bases, with 7 bases between them. There are 15 residues in the CDR3. DNA of the CDR3: TGCGCCAGCAGCTTGGATTTGGCCTCTGGAAACACCATATATTTT. Amino acids: CASSLDLASGNTIYF.

This sequence joins TRBV11-2 and TRBJ1-2, with D tentatively TRBD1 (5 bases). V was trimmed by 7 bases and J by 0 bases, leaving 18 bases between them. The CDR3 extends over 16 amino acids. The germline V gene has CDR1 SGHAT and CDR2 FQNNGV. This chain's CDR3 is CASTEFRVVANYGYTF. The CDR3 DNA sequence: TGTGCCAGCACCGAATTCAGGGTCGTGGCTAACTATGGCTACACCTTC.